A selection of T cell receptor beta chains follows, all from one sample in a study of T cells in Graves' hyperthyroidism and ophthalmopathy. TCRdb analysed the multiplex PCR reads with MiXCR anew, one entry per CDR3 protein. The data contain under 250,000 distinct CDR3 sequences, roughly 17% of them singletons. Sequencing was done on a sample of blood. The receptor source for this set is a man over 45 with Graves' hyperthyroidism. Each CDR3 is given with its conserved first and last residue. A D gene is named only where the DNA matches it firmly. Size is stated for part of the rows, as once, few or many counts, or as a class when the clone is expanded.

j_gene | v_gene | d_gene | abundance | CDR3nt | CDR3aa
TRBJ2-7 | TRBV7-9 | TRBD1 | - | TGTGCCAGCAGCTTAGCCGGGACAGGGGGGTACGAGCAGTACTTC | CASSLAGTGGYEQYF
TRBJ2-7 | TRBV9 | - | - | TGTGCCAGCAGCCCTCAGGGACCCTCCAACTACGAGCAGTACTTC | CASSPQGPSNYEQYF
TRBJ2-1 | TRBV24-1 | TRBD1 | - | TGTGCCACCAGTGAAGTGACAGGGAACAATGAGCAGTTCTTC | CATSEVTGNNEQFF
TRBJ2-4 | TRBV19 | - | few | TGTGCCAGTAGTATAGATTCCGTCGGAGGGGACATTCAGTACTTC | CASSIDSVGGDIQYF
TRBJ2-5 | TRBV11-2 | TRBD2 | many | TGTGCCAGCAGCCAACCAAGACTAGCGGCCAGAGAGACCCAGTACTTC | CASSQPRLAARETQYF
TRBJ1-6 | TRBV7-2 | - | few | TGTGCCAGCAGCTCGCAGCACGGTTCACCCCTCCACTTT | CASSSQHGSPLHF
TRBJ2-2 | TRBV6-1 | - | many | TGTGCCAGCAGTGACGGGGGTGGAGCCGGGGAGCTGTTTTTT | CASSDGGGAGELFF
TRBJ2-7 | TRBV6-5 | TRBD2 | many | TGTGCCAGCAGTTACTCGTCACTAGCGGGCTCCTACGAGCAGTACTTC | CASSYSSLAGSYEQYF
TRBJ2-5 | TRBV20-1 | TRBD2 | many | TGCAGTGCTGGACAACTAGCGGAAGAGACCCAGTACTTC | CSAGQLAEETQYF
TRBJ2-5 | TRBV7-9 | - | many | TGTGCCAGCAGCTTAGAAATTGTCGTGGAGACCCAGTACTTC | CASSLEIVVETQYF
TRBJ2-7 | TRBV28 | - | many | TGTGCCAGCAGTTTATGGGCTATAGACGAGCAGTACTTC | CASSLWAIDEQYF
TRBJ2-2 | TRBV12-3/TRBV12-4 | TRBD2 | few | TGTGCCAGCAGTCTGTCTAGCGGGATGAACACCGGGGAGCTGTTTTTT | CASSLSSGMNTGELFF
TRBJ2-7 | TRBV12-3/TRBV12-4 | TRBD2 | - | TGTGCCAGCAGTTTCGTACTAGCGGGTTTGAGCTCCTACGAGCAGTACTTC | CASSFVLAGLSSYEQYF
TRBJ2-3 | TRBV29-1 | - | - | TGCAGCGCGTCTGGAGGAACACGCACAGATACGCAGTATTTT | CSASGGTRTDTQYF
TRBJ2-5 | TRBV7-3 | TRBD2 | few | TGTGCCAGCAGCTTAGCCCTCGGGAGGGGCCAGACCCAGTACTTC | CASSLALGRGQTQYF
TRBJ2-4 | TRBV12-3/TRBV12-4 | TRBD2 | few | TGTGCCAGCAGTTTTCGCGGAACACTAGCGGGAGCCAAAAACATTCAGTACTTC | CASSFRGTLAGAKNIQYF
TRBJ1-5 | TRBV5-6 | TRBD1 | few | TGTGCCAGCAGCTTCGGACAGGGCCTATATAGCAATCAGCCCCAGCATTTT | CASSFGQGLYSNQPQHF
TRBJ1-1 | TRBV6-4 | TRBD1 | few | TGTGCCAGCAGTGCCTCGACAGGGCATACTGAAGCTTTCTTT | CASSASTGHTEAFF
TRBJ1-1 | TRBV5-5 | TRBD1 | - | TGTGCCAGCAGCCCCCTGTTTGTCCGGAGGACAGGGGGCCCCGGGACTTTCTTT | CASSPLFVRRTGGPGTFF
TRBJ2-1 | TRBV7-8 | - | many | TGTGCCAGCAGCTCCCCCCGCCGGGGGCTACTGAGCTCCTACAATGAGCAGTTCTTC | CASSSPRRGLLSSYNEQFF
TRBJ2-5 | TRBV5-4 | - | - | TGTGCCAGCAGCTTGGCTGAGGGGAGTCAAGAGACCCAGTACTTC | CASSLAEGSQETQYF
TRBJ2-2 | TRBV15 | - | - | TGTGCCACCAGCGGAGACAGAGGTGGTCCCAACGGGGAGCTGTTTTTT | CATSGDRGGPNGELFF
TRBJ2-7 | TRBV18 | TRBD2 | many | TGTGCCAGCTCACCCGGACTAGCGGCCTCCTACGAGCAGTACTTC | CASSPGLAASYEQYF
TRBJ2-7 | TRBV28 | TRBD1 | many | TGTGCCAGCAGCCACACCGGGACAGGGATCTCCTACGAGCAGTACTTC | CASSHTGTGISYEQYF
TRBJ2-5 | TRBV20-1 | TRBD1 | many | TGCAGTGCCCTTCCGGGACAGGGGTGGCAAGAGACCCAGTACTTC | CSALPGQGWQETQYF
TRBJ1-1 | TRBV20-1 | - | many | TGCAGTGCTAGAGTACGCGGGGTATCCACTGAAGCTTTCTTT | CSARVRGVSTEAFF
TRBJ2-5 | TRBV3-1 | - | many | TGTGCCAGCAGCCAAGGCGCGGGGACCCAAGAGACCCAGTACTTC | CASSQGAGTQETQYF
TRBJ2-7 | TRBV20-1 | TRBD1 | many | TGCAGTGCTAAAACTACAGGGGGCGCGGAGCAGTACTTC | CSAKTTGGAEQYF
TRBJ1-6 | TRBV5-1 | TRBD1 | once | TGCGCCAGCAGCTTGGGGCAGGGGGCTTATTCACCCCTCCACTTT | CASSLGQGAYSPLHF
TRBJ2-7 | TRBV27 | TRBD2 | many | TGTGCCAGCAGTCCACTAGCGGGAGGGCCCCACGAGCAGTACTTC | CASSPLAGGPHEQYF
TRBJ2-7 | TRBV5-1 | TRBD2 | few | TGCGCCAGCAGCTTGGCGGGACTAGCGCTCTCCGAGCAGTACTTC | CASSLAGLALSEQYF
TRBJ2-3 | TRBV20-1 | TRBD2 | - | TGCAGTGCTAGAGAGGCTTATCTAGCGGGGGGTAGCACAGATACGCAGTATTTT | CSAREAYLAGGSTDTQYF
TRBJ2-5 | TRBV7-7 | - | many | TGTGCTAGCAGCTTAGACACCAACCAAGAGACCCAGTACTTC | CASSLDTNQETQYF
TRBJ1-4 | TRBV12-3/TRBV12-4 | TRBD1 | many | TGTGCCAGCAGACCGGGACAGATTAATGAAAAACTGTTTTTT | CASRPGQINEKLFF
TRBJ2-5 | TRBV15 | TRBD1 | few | TGTGCCACCAGGGACGACAGGGGGCGCGGGGAGACCCAGTACTTC | CATRDDRGRGETQYF
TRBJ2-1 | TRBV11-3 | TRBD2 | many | TGTGCCAGCAGCTCCGGGACTAGCCCGGATCAGTTCTTC | CASSSGTSPDQFF
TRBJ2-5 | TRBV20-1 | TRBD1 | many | TGCAGTGCTCGACAGGGGGTAGGCGAGACCCAGTACTTC | CSARQGVGETQYF
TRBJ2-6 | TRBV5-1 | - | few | TGCGCCAGCCGTCTAATGAGGGCATCTGGGGCCAACGTCCTGACTTTC | CASRLMRASGANVLTF
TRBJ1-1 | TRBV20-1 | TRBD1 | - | TGCAGTGCCACGGACAGGGCTAGCTCCTGGGACACTGAAGCTTTCTTT | CSATDRASSWDTEAFF
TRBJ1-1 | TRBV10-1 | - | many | TGCGCCAGCGCTACAGGTACGGGCACTGAAGCTTTCTTT | CASATGTGTEAFF
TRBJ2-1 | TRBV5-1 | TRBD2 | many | TGCGCCAGCAGCCGATTACCGGCTAGCGGGTTCAATGAGCAGTTCTTC | CASSRLPASGFNEQFF
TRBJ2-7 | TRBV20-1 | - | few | TGCAGTGCTAGAGATGAAGGACCAATCTACGAGCAGTACTTC | CSARDEGPIYEQYF
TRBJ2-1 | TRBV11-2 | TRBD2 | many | TGTGCCAGCAGCTCACTAGCGGGAACCTACAATGAGCAGTTCTTC | CASSSLAGTYNEQFF
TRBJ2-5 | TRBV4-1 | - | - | TGCGCCAGCAGCCAAGGTATACGGGAAGAGACCCAGTACTTC | CASSQGIREETQYF
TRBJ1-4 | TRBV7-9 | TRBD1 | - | TGTGCCAGCAGCTTGGACAGGGTGCAAGAAAAACTGCTTTTT | CASSLDRVQEKLLF
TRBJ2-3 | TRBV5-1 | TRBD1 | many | TGCGCCAGCGGAATGGACCGACAGGGCGGCACAGATACGCAGTATTTT | CASGMDRQGGTDTQYF
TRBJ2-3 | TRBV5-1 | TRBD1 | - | TGCGCCAGCAGCACGACAGGGTGGTTAAGCACAGATACGCAGTATTTT | CASSTTGWLSTDTQYF
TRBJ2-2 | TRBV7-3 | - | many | TGTGCCAGCAGCGCCTCGGGGAGCACCGGGGAGCTGTTTTTT | CASSASGSTGELFF
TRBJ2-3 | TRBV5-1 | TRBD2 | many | TGCGCCAGCAGCCCCGGACTAGGTGCGGATACGCAGTATTTT | CASSPGLGADTQYF
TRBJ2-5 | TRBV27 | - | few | TGTGCCACCGAGTACCAAGAGACCCAGTACTTC | CATEYQETQYF
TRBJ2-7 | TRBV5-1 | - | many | TGCGCCAGCAGCTTTACAGGCATCGGCTCCTACGAGCAGTACTTC | CASSFTGIGSYEQYF
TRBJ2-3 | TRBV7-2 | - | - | TGTGCCAGCAGCCCCGAGAAGGGCAGCTACACAGATACGCAGTATTTT | CASSPEKGSYTDTQYF
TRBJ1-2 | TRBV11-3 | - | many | TGTGCCAGCAGCTTTGACAGGTTGGATGGCTACACCTTC | CASSFDRLDGYTF
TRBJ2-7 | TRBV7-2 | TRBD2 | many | TGTGCCAGCAGCTCTACCGGGACTAGCGGCTACGAGCAGTACTTC | CASSSTGTSGYEQYF